Reported below is one T cell receptor beta chain. Antigen unknown. Possible read error: a much larger clone is one base away. The V gene's germline CDR1 is KGHSH and CDR2 LQKENI. The CDR3 has 12 residues. These data come from a study of T cells in Graves' hyperthyroidism and ophthalmopathy. Hyperthyroidism in the patients, aged 18 to 65, was newly diagnosed and under 2 months in duration. More than 9.5 ml fresh peripheral blood yielded the PBMCs. Whole-study findings and limits: The blood repertoire included most of the expanded thyroid clonotypes above 0.001. Ophthalmopathy onset followed model prediction by a median about six months.

TCR beta CDR3 regions were amplified from RNA transcripts. First-round RT-PCR with HTBI primers amplified the TCR CDR3 region. TCRdb processed the multiplex PCR reads anew with MiXCR; each CDR3 protein has one entry. The sample lists some 420,000 distinct CDR3 sequences, roughly 15% occurring once. This rearrangement joins TRBV18 to TRBJ2-1; D is possibly TRBD1 (7 bases). The DNA matches TRBJ2-7 better at its end, which makes the J call doubtful. The clonotype comes from a woman aged 18-29 years with Graves' hyperthyroidism. The source material was blood. The CDR3 loop is CASSRGDNEQYF. The CDR3 DNA is TGTGCCAGCTCCAGGGGGGACAATGAGCAGTACTTC.